This TCR beta chain came from a study of blood T cell repertoires in COVID-19. TCRdb keeps only in-frame clones here, not all; method: immunoSEQ multiplex PCR. The sample consists of about 160,000 clones, less than 85% of them appearing once. With 7 bases clipped from V and 0 bases from J, the junction kept 16 bases outside the gene matches. The germline CDR1 and CDR2 sequences are ENHRY and SYGVKD. This CDR3 is built from 20 residues. The TCR sequence derives from a woman aged 40-49 years with COVID-19, enrolled during active disease. This rearrangement joins TRBV10-3 to TRBJ2-1; 12 bases are a match to TRBD2. The specimen sequenced was peripheral blood. For the CDR3, the DNA is TGTGCCATCAAAAGAGAACCGGGACTAGCGGGTGCGAGCTCCTACAATGAGCAGTTCTTC. It codes for CAIKREPGLAGASSYNEQFF.